This T cell receptor beta chain was sequenced in a study of shared clonotypes between healthy human individuals (dated by TCRdb to 2020 to 2021). About the full investigation: The cohort included a few men and a couple of women between 18 and 49 years of age. To increase sequencing depth and limit assay-specific biases, TCR repertoire library preparation and sequencing were carried out by different laboratories using diverse techniques. Between about 0.8 and 9 billion PBMCs per donor were obtained by leukapheresis. For each donor, three plates each were used for CD4 naive and CD4 memory, two plates were used for CD8 naive, and one plate was used for CD8 memory. To estimate repertoire size and how much clonotype sharing occurs between individuals, the study deeply sequenced the blood TCR repertoires of a handful of healthy adults.

Using the deep immunoSEQ assay, TCR CDR3 regions were amplified from genomic DNA by multiplex PCR. Extracted genomic DNA from each cell subset was spread evenly across all wells of several immunoSEQ 96-well plates, with each plate serving as a replicate. For sorted subsets, each replicate PCR was loaded with roughly 0.2 ug genomic DNA, equivalent to 30,000 or so T cell genomes. Purified libraries were quantified with a Qubit 3.0 fluorometer, sized on a Bioanalyzer 2100, and re-quantified with the KAPA Library Quantification kit. Every immunoSEQ 96-well plate was sequenced on a separate single-read 150-cycle Illumina NextSeq 550 flow cell. The authors' analysis ran thus. The immunoSEQ output contained only junctional sequences without quality scores, so filtering could not match that applied to full-length reads. To assign V/J genes and CDR3, sequences were annotated using PyIR, a Python wrapper for IgBLAST v1.9, with IMGT germline references. Any read was removed if the V/J assignment was weak (E-value above 1e-6), the CDR3 was missing, or the read contained stop codons, out-of-frame junctions, or ambiguous translated residues. A V3J clonotype was defined by an identical inferred V gene, J gene, and CDR3 amino acid sequence. To compute the percentage overlap between repertoires, the number of shared unique clonotypes was divided by the size of the smaller repertoire. Repertoire richness was assessed with RTK rarefaction, the Chao1 estimator, and Recon v2.1 estimates of unobserved clonotypes. Generation probabilities were computed with OLGA for all TCRbeta clonotypes obtained by the gDNA method from four donors. Sourced from immuneACCESS, this table was stored by TCRdb with only in-frame sequences that have V and J called. A share of the clones is absent; for the studies checked, an unresolved V gene accounts for under half, and the remainder has no known explanation. That table supplies the V and J calls and clone size; D and trimming were determined from the DNA. This sample is represented by around 700,000 clones; 74% of them were singletons. Over 1.5% of the sample is taken by the ten largest.

Donors were healthy HIV-negative adults with no recently reported acute infections or vaccinations. Only Caucasian adults living in Nashville, Tennessee, USA were represented among the donors. Magnetic negative selection was used to enrich CD4+ T cells, after which naive cells were positively selected on CD45RA and the negative fraction became the memory subset. Blood was collected by leukapheresis, and PBMCs were isolated by Ficoll-Histopaque density gradient centrifugation and then cryopreserved in liquid nitrogen vapor phase. Analytical flow cytometry was used to check the purity and quantity of every magnetically sorted T cell population. From each sorted fraction, genomic DNA was isolated and quantified by UV absorbance on a Nanodrop 2000c. Comments on this clone: Its antigen target is currently unknown. Per-nucleotide qualities are absent, and no much larger clonotype sits a single base away.

The CDR3, from cysteine to phenylalanine, totals 14 residues. Only the CDR3 region is kept as DNA, spanning 42 bases read in frame from base 1. V and J lose 0 bases and 1 base, and a span of 7 bases separates them. The germline V gene gives CDR1 as MNHEY and CDR2 as SVGAGI. The research as a whole found: Only blood was sampled, and tissue TCR repertoires likely differ from those in blood. Even with the large sequencing depth, rarefaction of the sorted-subset datasets indicated that sequencing was incomplete. Sharing across a handful of donors was observed for approximately 4.6% of naive CD4, around 3.5% of naive CD8, over 2% of memory CD4, and less than 0.45% of memory CD8 clonotypes. Compared with non-shared clonotypes, clonotypes shared by all four sorted-subset donors had higher generation probabilities. Estimated clonotype richness was generally larger for naive than for memory subsets. Because the study included only a small number of donors, the genetic and exposure-history diversity represented was limited. Pairwise subsampling indicated that sequencing depth was expected to affect the degree of clonotype sharing among donors.

The chain joins TRBV6-5 to TRBJ2-7, with the D segment identity uncertain. Sequenced input: memory CD4+ T cells sorted from blood. In light of the paper, this sample's cell subset or site label describes: CD45RA-negative fraction. The sequence was collected from a woman aged 30 to 39 in good health. This receptor carries the CDR3 CASSYSHFSYEQYF. The sequenced DNA is TGTGCCAGCAGTTACTCGCATTTTTCCTACGAGCAGTACTTC.